Following are 27 T cell receptor beta chains from one sample sequenced in a study of identifying expanded T cells in peripheral blood (dated by TCRdb to 2018 to 2020). Receptor libraries were prepared by the immunoSEQ multiplex PCR assay. In TCRdb, the immuneACCESS table is reduced to in-frame sequences with V and J assigned. These tables do not hold every clone; where another copy was compared, an unresolved V gene accounts for under half, and the others remain unexplained. For this sample there are 90,000 or so clones; more than 75% appear just once. The ten largest account for around a fifth of the sample. The specimen was blood. All receptors derive from a person aged 18-69 years in good health.

The genes are TRBV28 and TRBJ2-7; 9 nucleotides align to TRBD2. V was clipped by 10 bases and J by 7 bases; unmatched bases: 14. The CDR3 sequence is 14 residues long. Germline V lookup: CDR1 MDHEN, CDR2 SYDVKM. CDR3 coding DNA: TGTGCCACCACGGAGCGGGGGGCTGCGTCTGAGCAGTACTTC. It translates to CATTERGAASEQYF.

Only one count was recorded for this clone. The rearrangement uses TRBV28 and TRBJ2-7, with 9 bases aligning to TRBD1. Germline CDR1 reads MDHEN; CDR2 reads SYDVKM. The junction had 6 bases not matched to a gene; V was cut back by 4 bases and J by 2 bases. This CDR3 has 15 amino acids. CDR3: CASSSGTGSPYEQYF. The DNA of the CDR3 is TGTGCCAGCAGTTCAGGGACAGGGTCCCCCTACGAGCAGTACTTC.

The genes are TRBV7-6 and TRBJ2-5; D unclear. Germline CDR1 is SGHVS and CDR2 is FNYEAQ. V was shortened by 1 base and J by 6 bases, with 9 bases between the two germline ends. This CDR3 contains 13 residues. CDR3 in amino acids: CASSLDPSKTQYF. CDR3 coding DNA: TGTGCCAGCAGCTTAGACCCCAGCAAGACCCAGTACTTC.

The chain combines TRBV7-9 with TRBJ2-7, with a weak D call TRBD2 (7 bases). The V gene lost 5 bases and the J gene lost 4 bases, with 18 bases spanning the gap. The CDR3 totals 15 residues. CDR1 and CDR2 from the germline V gene are SEHNR and FQNEAQ (reference sequence). CDR3 coding DNA: TGTGCCAGCAGCCCACCGCCGGGGGGCAAGTACGAGCAGTACTTC. This translates into CASSPPPGGKYEQYF.

The chain recombines TRBV28 with TRBJ2-3; 9 bases agree with TRBD1. Germline V gene data show CDR1 as MDHEN and CDR2 as SYDVKM. V dropped 7 bases and J dropped 6; count of bases not matched to a gene: 8. This CDR3 region has 14 residues. The CDR3, as DNA: TGTGCCAGCACGCAACAGGGGGCTAGGGATACGCAGTATTTT. This codes for CASTQQGARDTQYF.

This chain joins TRBV5-1 and TRBJ1-1; D possibly corresponds to TRBD1 (5 bases). The V end was cut by 2 bases, the J end by 3 bases, with 14 bases between. CDR1 is SGHRS, CDR2 YFSETQ, per germline. This CDR3 contains 15 residues. CDR3 DNA: TGCGCCAGCAGCTTCCAACCCGGGACCCACACTGAAGCTTTCTTT. It translates to CASSFQPGTHTEAFF.

V usage is TRBV29-1 and J usage is TRBJ1-5, with D possibly matching TRBD1 (6 bases). Germline-derived CDR1 and CDR2 are SQVTM and ANQGSEA. The CDR3 has 13 residues. Trimming cost V 4 bases and J 7 bases, with 14 bases left between them. CDR3 residues: CSVVSLQGQPQHF. In DNA, the CDR3 is TGCAGCGTTGTTAGCCTACAGGGACAGCCCCAGCATTTT.

In its sample, this clone was seen a few times. The chain is built from TRBV28 and TRBJ1-1; a possible D gene is TRBD1 (5 bases). Per germline, CDR1 MDHEN and CDR2 SYDVKM. With 8 bases removed from V and 0 bases from J, the gap between germline ends came to 7 bases. The CDR3 length is 12 residues. The CDR3 spells CASQGVNTEAFF. The CDR3 coding sequence is TGTGCCAGCCAAGGGGTGAACACTGAAGCTTTCTTT.

This chain uses TRBV4-3 with TRBJ1-1; perhaps TRBD1 as D (5 bases). The V end lost 1 base, the J end lost 5 bases, and 14 bases lay between the germline ends. This CDR3 is 15 amino acids long. Germline V lookup: CDR1 LGHNA, CDR2 YSLEER. As DNA, the CDR3 is TGCGCCAGCAGCCAAGCAGGAGGGGTCAGAACTGAAGCTTTCTTT. This translates into CASSQAGGVRTEAFF.

This chain connects TRBV2 to TRBJ1-1; 8 nucleotides align to TRBD1. The CDR3 runs to 15 residues. CDR1 and CDR2 (germline): SNHLY, FYNNEI. V was pared by 0 bases and J by 1 base, with 1 base of the junction left unmatched. The CDR3 DNA sequence: TGTGCCAGCAGTGAAGCCAGGGGGCGGAACACTGAAGCTTTCTTT. This encodes CASSEARGRNTEAFF.

CDR3 residues: CASSPGQGAVPYEQYF. In DNA form, the CDR3 reads TGTGCCAGCAGCCCGGGACAGGGGGCCGTGCCCTACGAGCAGTACTTC. V is TRBV7-8 and J is TRBJ2-7; 12 nucleotides align to TRBD1. The trim removed 5 bases at V and 2 bases at J, leaving 7 bases unmatched. The CDR3 consists of 16 residues. CDR1 is SGHVS and CDR2 is FQNEAQ in the germline V gene.

The rearrangement uses TRBV10-3 and TRBJ2-7; TRBD1 matches 8 bases. The germline CDR1 and CDR2 sequences are ENHRY and SYGVKD. There are 16 residues in the CDR3. The junction had 13 bases not matched to a gene; V was cut back by 6 bases and J by 3 bases. CDR3 loop: CAIRTPGQGLNYEQYF. CDR3 in DNA: TGTGCCATCAGGACCCCCGGACAGGGTCTAAACTACGAGCAGTACTTC.

The V and J genes are TRBV28 and TRBJ1-5; TRBD1 matches at 8 bases. CDR1 and CDR2 from the germline V gene are MDHEN and SYDVKM. The CDR3 has 15 amino acids. J lost 2 bases, V lost 6 bases, and 6 bases had no gene match. The CDR3 coding sequence is TGTGCCAGCAGCGGACAGGGCGGAGGCAATCAGCCCCAGCATTTT. Amino acid sequence: CASSGQGGGNQPQHF.

This clone was seen just once. The chain has TRBV5-1 and TRBJ2-1; 8 bases align to TRBD2. The CDR3 totals 16 residues. Losses at the gene ends were 1 base for V and 7 bases for J; bases not matched to a gene: 10. Germline V gene sequence: CDR1 SGHRS, CDR2 YFSETQ. In DNA, the CDR3 is TGCGCCAGCAGCTTGTGGGCGGGGGGAACGACAAATGAGCAGTTCTTC. This encodes CASSLWAGGTTNEQFF.

This chain links TRBV7-9 with TRBJ1-1; D is unresolved. This CDR3 region has 14 residues. The germline V gene encodes CDR1 SEHNR and CDR2 FQNEAQ (reference sequence). V gave up 1 base and J gave up 0 bases, with 6 bases separating them. The CDR3 coding sequence is TGTGCCAGCAGCTTAGTCGCGGTGAACACTGAAGCTTTCTTT. Translating gives CASSLVAVNTEAFF.

J is TRBJ2-7 and V is TRBV28; TRBD1 matches at 7 bases. Looked up from germline, CDR1 is MDHEN and CDR2 is SYDVKM. The J segment lost 4 bases and the V segment lost 4 bases, leaving 7 bases of the junction unmatched. The CDR3 consists of 14 residues. CDR3 sequence (DNA): TGTGCCAGCAGTTCAACAGGGGTTGGGTACGAGCAGTACTTC. It yields the protein CASSSTGVGYEQYF.

The chain uses TRBV5-1 and TRBJ1-6, with 10 bases fitting TRBD1. V dropped 5 bases and J dropped 12; count of bases not matched to a gene: 8. The CDR3 length is 14 residues. The germline V gene encodes CDR1 SGHRS and CDR2 YFSETQ. The CDR3 nucleotides are TGCGCCAGCAGACCGGGACAGGGGAATGGACCCCTCCACTTT. This codes for CASRPGQGNGPLHF. Complete variable domain (other parts from reference TRBV5-1 and TRBJ1-6): KAGVTQTPRYLIKTRGQQVTLSCSPISGHRSVSWYQQTPGQGLQFLFEYFSETQRNKGNFPGRFSGRQFSNSRSEMNVSTLELGDSALYLCASRPGQGNGPLHFGNGTRLTVT.

This chain joins TRBV5-6 and TRBJ2-7; 8 nucleotides agree with TRBD2. Germline CDR1 and CDR2: SGHDT and YYEEEE. J gave up 2 bases and V 4 bases, and 5 bases lay outside the gene matches. This CDR3 contains 14 residues. CDR3 amino acids: CASSPGLGTYEQYF. As DNA, the CDR3 is TGTGCCAGCAGCCCGGGACTAGGGACCTACGAGCAGTACTTC.

This chain joins TRBV25-1 and TRBJ1-1, with TRBD1 as a possible D gene (5 bases). The CDR3 is 12 residues long. Looked up from germline, CDR1 is MGHDK and CDR2 is SYGVNS. Trimming took 6 bases from V and 4 from J, leaving 9 bases between them. The CDR3 DNA sequence: TGTGCCAGCAGGGGGGATGTCACTGAAGCTTTCTTT. Translating it yields CASRGDVTEAFF. The complete variable domain, with remaining parts taken from reference TRBV25-1 and TRBJ1-1, reads EADIYQTPRYLVIGTGKKITLECSQTMGHDKMYWYQQDPGMELHLIHYSYGVNSTEKGDLSSESTVSRIRTEHFPLTLESARPSHTSQYLCASRGDVTEAFFGQGTRLTVV.

The chain uses TRBV6-5 and TRBJ1-5; no firm D call. Germline V CDR1 and CDR2: MNHEY, SVGAGI. The CDR3 runs to 13 residues. V was shortened by 4 bases and J by 5 bases, with 9 bases between the two germline ends. CDR3 coding DNA: TGTGCCAGCAGTTTAAAATGGGATCAGCCCCAGCATTTT. This codes for CASSLKWDQPQHF.

The CDR3 protein is CATGSLQETQYF. CDR3 coding DNA: TGTGCCACAGGTTCCCTGCAAGAGACCCAGTACTTC. The genes are TRBV15 and TRBJ2-5; D remains ambiguous. Deletions cut 9 bases from V and 2 bases from J, with 10 bases between. Germline CDR1 LNHNV, CDR2 YYDKDF (reference sequence). The CDR3 runs 12 residues.

The V and J genes are TRBV10-2 and TRBJ1-1; D is unresolved. This CDR3 comprises 15 residues. In germline, CDR1 is WSHSY, CDR2 SAAADI. Trimming cost V 3 bases and J 1 base, with 12 bases left between them. CDR3 sequence (DNA): TGCGCCAGCAGTGACGTGGGAGGCGCGAACACTGAAGCTTTCTTT. Translated: CASSDVGGANTEAFF.

This rearrangement joins TRBV7-8 to TRBJ2-5, with D tentatively TRBD1 (6 bases). Trimming stripped 4 bases from V and 2 bases from J, with 11 bases between. CDR1 is SGHVS, CDR2 FQNEAQ, per germline. The CDR3 covers 14 residues. The CDR3 sequence: CASSSGQLQETQYF. CDR3 DNA sequence: TGTGCCAGCAGCTCCGGACAGCTACAAGAGACCCAGTACTTC.

This clone occurred a few times. The chain has TRBV4-1 and TRBJ2-1; 9 bases are a match to TRBD1. Germline V gene data show CDR1 as MGHRA and CDR2 as YSYEKL. V was pared by 6 bases and J by 6 bases, with 12 bases of the junction left unmatched. This CDR3 has 16 amino acids. The DNA of the CDR3 is TGCGCCAGCAGGCCTCTTCGGGACAGGGTAGGCAATGAGCAGTTCTTC. Amino acid sequence: CASRPLRDRVGNEQFF.

This chain connects TRBV6-4 to TRBJ1-1; D is uncertain. The CDR3 contains 14 residues. Trimming stripped 0 bases from V and 5 bases from J, with 10 bases between. Germline V CDR1 and CDR2: MRHNA, SNTAGT. The CDR3 bases are TGTGCCAGCAGTGACTCATCGAAGGGAACTGAAGCTTTCTTT. Its translation: CASSDSSKGTEAFF.

The chain joins TRBV9 to TRBJ2-7; 12 nucleotides line up with TRBD1. Germline V CDR1 and CDR2: SGDLS, YYNGEE. The V gene end was trimmed by 0 bases and the J gene end by 4 bases; junction bases not matched to a gene: 2. The CDR3 is made up of 15 amino acids. The CDR3 bases are TGTGCCAGCAGCGTAGGGGACAGGGGGCCTTACGAGCAGTACTTC. It yields the protein CASSVGDRGPYEQYF.

The V and J genes are TRBV10-1 and TRBJ2-3; D gene uncertain. Germline CDR1 is WNHNN and CDR2 is SYGVQD (reference sequence). Trimming pared 2 bases from V and 2 bases from J, leaving 5 bases between. The CDR3 is 13 amino acids. The CDR3 DNA reads TGCGCCAGCAGTGAGGCAGTCACAGATACGCAGTATTTT. Amino acid sequence: CASSEAVTDTQYF.